This TCR beta chain was obtained from a study of blood T cell repertoires in COVID-19. Study in general: Specimens from acute and convalescent COVID-19 originated in the United States, Italy and Spain. Nucleic acid was either cDNA or gDNA, and it came from T cells, B-cell-depleted T cells, or PBMCs.

Trimming stripped 1 base from V and 5 bases from J, with 9 bases between. CDR3 length equals 13 residues. The germline CDR1 and CDR2 sequences are SGHTA and FQGNSA. Source study methods: For nucleated cells, counts were estimated from reference gene primer amplification. The data were produced by immunoSEQ multiplex PCR, yet TCRdb's version contains in-frame clones alone and is incomplete. That table is the source of V, J and clone size, and D and trimming were worked out from the DNA. In the table there are more than 120,000 clones, over 70% of which are singletons. The V and J genes are TRBV7-2 and TRBJ2-7; D possibly corresponds to TRBD1 (5 bases). The specimen sequenced was peripheral blood. The source is a middle-aged man who had recovered from COVID-19. The CDR3 is CASSLVPGNEQYF. The CDR3 DNA reads TGTGCCAGCAGCTTAGTGCCAGGGAACGAGCAGTACTTC.